This note documents a single T cell receptor (beta chain) sequence. Its antigen remains unknown. The protocol was immunoSEQ multiplex PCR, while the TCRdb copy is restricted to in-frame clones and leaves out a portion. Among nearly 2 million clones listed, just under 95% were seen once. V lost 0 bases and J 0 bases, leaving 9 bases between the germline ends. CDR1 is MGHRA, CDR2 YSYEKL, per germline. CDR3 length: 15 amino acids. Naive CD8 cells lacked CD45RO, underwent positive selection for CCR7 and left out terminally differentiated effector memory CD45RA+ cells. The study drew all its donors from Caucasian adults living in Nashville, Tennessee. The data are from a study of shared clonotypes between healthy human individuals. Findings of the study overall: Clonotype sharing among donors likely depends on sequencing depth. Non-shared clonotypes had lower generation probabilities than clonotypes shared by all four sorted-subset donors.

The rearrangement uses TRBV4-1 and TRBJ2-7, with D perhaps TRBD2 (5 bases). Sequenced material: naive CD8+ T cells sorted from blood. The TCR sequence derives from a man between 18 and 35 years old in good health. CDR3 sequence reads: CASSQDVGDSYEQYF. In DNA form, the CDR3 reads TGCGCCAGCAGCCAAGATGTCGGGGACTCCTACGAGCAGTACTTC.